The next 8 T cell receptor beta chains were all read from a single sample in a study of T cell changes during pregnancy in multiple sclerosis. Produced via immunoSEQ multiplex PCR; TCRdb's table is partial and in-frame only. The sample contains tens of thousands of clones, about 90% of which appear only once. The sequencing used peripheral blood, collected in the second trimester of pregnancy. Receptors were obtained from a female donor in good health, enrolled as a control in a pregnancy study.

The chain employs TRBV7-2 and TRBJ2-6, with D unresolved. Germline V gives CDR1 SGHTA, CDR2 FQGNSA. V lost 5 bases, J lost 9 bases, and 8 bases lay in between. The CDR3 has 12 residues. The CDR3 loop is CASSPQLNVLTF. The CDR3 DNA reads TGTGCCAGCAGCCCCCAACTCAACGTCCTGACTTTC.

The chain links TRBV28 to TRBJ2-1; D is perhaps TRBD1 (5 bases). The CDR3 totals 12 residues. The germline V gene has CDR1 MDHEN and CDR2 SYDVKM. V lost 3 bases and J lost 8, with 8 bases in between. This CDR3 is CASSFRVYEQFF. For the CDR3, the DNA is TGTGCCAGCAGTTTCAGGGTTTATGAGCAGTTCTTC.

The CDR3, as DNA: TGTGCCACAGGGGTCGCGGAGACCCAGTACTTC. It is translated as CATGVAETQYF. The V and J genes are TRBV10-3 and TRBJ2-5; tentatively, D is TRBD1 (6 bases). Germline CDR1 and CDR2: ENHRY and SYGVKD. V dropped 10 bases and J dropped 5 bases, with 11 bases sitting between them. CDR3 length: 11 amino acids.

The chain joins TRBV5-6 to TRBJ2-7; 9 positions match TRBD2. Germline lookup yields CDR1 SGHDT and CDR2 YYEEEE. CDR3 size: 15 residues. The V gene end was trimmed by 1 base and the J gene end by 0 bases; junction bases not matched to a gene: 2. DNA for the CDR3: TGTGCCAGCAGCTTGCCTAGCGGGATCTCCTACGAGCAGTACTTC. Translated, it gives CASSLPSGISYEQYF.

The CDR3 nucleotides are TGCAGCGCCGGGACTAGCGACATTCAGTACTTC. Its translation: CSAGTSDIQYF. This chain joins TRBV29-1 and TRBJ2-4; 10 nucleotides agree with TRBD2. Germline V gene sequence: CDR1 SQVTM, CDR2 ANQGSEA. This CDR3 is 11 amino acids long. V lost 7 bases, J lost 8 bases, and 2 bases stayed unmatched.

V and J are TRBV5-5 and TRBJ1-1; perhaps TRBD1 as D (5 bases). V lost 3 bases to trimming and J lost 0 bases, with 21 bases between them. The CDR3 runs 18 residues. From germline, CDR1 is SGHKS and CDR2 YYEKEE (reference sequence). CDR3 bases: TGTGCCAGCAGCTCCTTCCCCGGGACCGGGAGGGTGAACACTGAAGCTTTCTTT. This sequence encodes CASSSFPGTGRVNTEAFF. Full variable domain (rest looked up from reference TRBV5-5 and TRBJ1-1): DAGVTQSPTHLIKTRGQQVTLRCSPISGHKSVSWYQQVLGQGPQFIFQYYEKEERGRGNFPDRFSARQFPNYSSELNVNALLLGDSALYLCASSSFPGTGRVNTEAFFGQGTRLTVV.

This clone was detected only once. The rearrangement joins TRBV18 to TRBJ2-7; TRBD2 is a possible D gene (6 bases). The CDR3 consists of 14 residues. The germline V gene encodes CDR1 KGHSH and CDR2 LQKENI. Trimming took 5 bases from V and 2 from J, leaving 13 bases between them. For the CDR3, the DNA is TGTGCCAGCTCATCCGAATGGGGGGCCTACGAGCAGTACTTC. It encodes CASSSEWGAYEQYF. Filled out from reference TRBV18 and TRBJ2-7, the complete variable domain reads NAGVMQNPRHLVRRRGQEARLRCSPMKGHSHVYWYRQLPEEGLKFMVYLQKENIIDESGMPKERFSAEFPKEGPSILRIQQVVRGDSAAYFCASSSEWGAYEQYFGPGTRLTVT.

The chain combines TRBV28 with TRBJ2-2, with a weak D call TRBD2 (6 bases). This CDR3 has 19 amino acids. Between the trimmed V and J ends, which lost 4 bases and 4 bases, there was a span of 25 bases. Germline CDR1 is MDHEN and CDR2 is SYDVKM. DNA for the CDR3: TGTGCCAGCAGTTCAAAATCCTCCGGCATCGGGAGCGGCACCGGGGAGCTGTTTTTT. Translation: CASSSKSSGIGSGTGELFF.